Below, 2 T cell receptor beta chains from the same sample are listed, as sequenced in a study of CD8 T cells in Susac syndrome. RNA was extracted with the RNeasy kit, and a quantity of roughly 0.45 to 1 ug was reverse transcribed using random hexamers. TCRdb reprocessed the immunoSEQ multiplex PCR reads with MiXCR, giving one entry per CDR3 protein. The sample has about 52,000 distinct CDR3 sequences; roughly 93% are singletons. The sequenced sample consisted of CD8+ T cells from PBMCs. The receptors were gathered from a human donor with multiple sclerosis.

The chain employs TRBV19 and TRBJ2-7; the match to TRBD1 covers 9 bases. The CDR3 contains 14 residues. CDR1 LNHDA and CDR2 SQIVND come from the germline V gene (reference sequence). Trimming removed 3 bases from V and 6 bases from J; junction bases left unmatched: 6. Written as DNA, the CDR3 is TGTGCCAGTAGTATGGGGACAGGGCTGGGCGAGCAGTACTTC. Amino acids: CASSMGTGLGEQYF.

The rearrangement uses TRBV4-2 and TRBJ2-7; no definite D call. The CDR3 sequence is 15 residues long. V was pared by 0 bases and J by 2 bases, with 11 bases between. CDR1 and CDR2 (germline): LGHNA, YNFKEQ. The chain's CDR3 is CASSQDDKIPYEQYF. The CDR3 bases are TGTGCCAGCAGCCAAGACGACAAGATACCCTACGAGCAGTACTTC.